The source of this TCR beta chain is a study of long-term antiretroviral therapy in people with HIV. Background on the study: In the earliest collections, sampling predates the 2015 immediate-ART recommendation by about a decade.

At survey level, the immunoSEQ assay was run in its v3.0 version. Generated by immunoSEQ multiplex PCR, the TCRdb table keeps only in-frame clones and is missing some. This table has around 31,000 clones, 70% to 90% appearing once. Remarks on this clone: The antigen remains unidentified.

Study outcomes and limitations: Specimens of blood were obtained during about 2003 to 2018, possibly under older ART regimens. Data on ART adherence, viral resistance or therapy changes were unavailable.

In germline, CDR1 is SGHDT, CDR2 YYEEEE. This CDR3 has 16 residues. Trimming shortened V by 4 bases and J by 0 bases, and 14 bases separated the two germline ends. The sample was unsorted PBMCs, taken 0.8 years before starting antiretroviral therapy. The clonotype was recovered from a man younger than 35 with HIV. V usage is TRBV5-6 and J usage is TRBJ2-1, with unresolved D. CDR3 amino acids: CASSLRTASSYNEQFF. CDR3 nucleotides: TGTGCCAGCAGCCTAAGGACGGCTAGCTCCTACAATGAGCAGTTCTTC.